This TCR beta chain was found in a study of T cell repertoires in cytomegalovirus infection. General study results and limits: HLA-C-restricted CMV-specific TCR beta clonotypes were dominant in the ex vivo response. Using cumulative public TCR beta family frequency, the authors identified those who carried CMV together with the relevant HLA.

With respect to this clonotype: What it binds is not known.

CDR3 size: 12 residues. Trimming took 7 bases from V and 8 from J; bases not matched to a gene: 4. Per germline, CDR1 MNHNS and CDR2 SASEGT. TCRdb reprocessed the reads via MiXCR and lists one record per CDR3 protein. This sample has hundreds of thousands of distinct CDR3 sequences, with around 29% found just once. The chain recombines TRBV6-1 with TRBJ2-2, with TRBD2 matching over 7 bases. The TCR comes from a human donor in good health (CMV status not recorded). Some clones in this sample may be carry-over from other donors' samples. Sample: cultured PBMCs, taken from culture after CMV antigen stimulation. The CDR3: CASTPGGGELFF. CDR3 in DNA: TGTGCCAGCACCCCCGGGGGGGGGGAGCTGTTTTTT.